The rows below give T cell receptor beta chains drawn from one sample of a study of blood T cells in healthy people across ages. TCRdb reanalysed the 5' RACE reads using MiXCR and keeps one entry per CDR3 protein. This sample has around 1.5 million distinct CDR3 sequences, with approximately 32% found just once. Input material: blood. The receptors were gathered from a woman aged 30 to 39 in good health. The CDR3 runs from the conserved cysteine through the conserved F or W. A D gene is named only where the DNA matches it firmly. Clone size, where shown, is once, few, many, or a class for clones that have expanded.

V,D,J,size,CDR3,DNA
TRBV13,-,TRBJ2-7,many,CASSLVASYEQYF,TGTGCCAGCAGCTTAGTGGCGTCCTACGAGCAGTACTTC
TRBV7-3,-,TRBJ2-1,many,CASSLTNRNEQFF,TGTGCCAGCAGCCTGACTAATAGAAATGAGCAGTTCTTC
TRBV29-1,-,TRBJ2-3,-,CSVGLGHLSTDTQYF,TGCAGCGTGGGACTGGGGCACTTAAGCACAGATACGCAGTATTTT
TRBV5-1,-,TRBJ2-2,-,CASSLVSKGTGELFF,TGCGCCAGCAGCTTGGTTTCCAAGGGGACCGGGGAGCTGTTTTTT
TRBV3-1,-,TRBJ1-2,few,CASSHFRGGVEYGYTF,TGTGCCAGCAGCCACTTCCGTGGAGGTGTTGAGTATGGCTACACCTTC
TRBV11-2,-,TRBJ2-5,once,CASSPQGPETQYF,TGTGCCAGCAGCCCCCAGGGCCCCGAGACCCAGTACTTC
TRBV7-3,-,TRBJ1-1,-,CASGKRPAGLKNTEAFF,TGTGCCAGCGGGAAAAGGCCAGCCGGGCTCAAGAACACTGAAGCTTTCTTT
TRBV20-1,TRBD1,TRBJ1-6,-,CSVGTGGSSNSPLHF,TGCAGTGTTGGGACAGGGGGGAGTTCTAATTCACCCCTCCACTTT
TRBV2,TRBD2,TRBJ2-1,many,CASSVELAGYNEQFF,TGTGCCAGCAGTGTCGAGCTAGCGGGTTACAATGAGCAGTTCTTC
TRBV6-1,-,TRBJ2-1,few,CASSELRVPYNEQFF,TGTGCCAGCAGTGAATTGCGGGTGCCCTACAATGAGCAGTTCTTC
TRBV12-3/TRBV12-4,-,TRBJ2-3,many,CASSLGARADTQYF,TGTGCCAGCAGTTTAGGGGCCAGGGCGGATACGCAGTATTTT
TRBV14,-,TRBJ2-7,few,CASSQLIQGNEQYF,TGTGCCAGCAGCCAACTCATACAGGGAAACGAGCAGTACTTC
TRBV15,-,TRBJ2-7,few,CATSGDRSSYEQYF,TGTGCCACCAGCGGGGACCGGAGCTCCTACGAGCAGTACTTC
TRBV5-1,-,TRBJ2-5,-,CASSLDYGTVRETQYF,TGCGCCAGCAGCCTGGACTACGGGACAGTTCGAGAGACCCAGTACTTC
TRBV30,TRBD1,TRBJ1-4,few,CAWTMGDRYHQDNEKLFF,TGTGCCTGGACCATGGGGGACAGGTATCATCAGGATAATGAAAAACTGTTTTTT
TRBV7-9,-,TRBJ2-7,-,CASSPPIGSEQYF,TGTGCCAGCAGCCCTCCGATCGGGTCCGAGCAGTACTTC
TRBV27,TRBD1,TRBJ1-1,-,CASSPYRDRENEAFF,TGTGCCAGCAGTCCATACCGGGACAGGGAAAATGAAGCTTTCTTT
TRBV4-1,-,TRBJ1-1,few,CASSQVAGPKTEAFF,TGCGCCAGCAGCCAAGTAGCAGGGCCTAAGACTGAAGCTTTCTTT
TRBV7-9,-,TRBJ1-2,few,CASRYPTAAGYTF,TGTGCCAGCAGATACCCGACAGCGGCTGGCTACACCTTC
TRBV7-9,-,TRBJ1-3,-,CANQRAANTIYF,TGTGCCAACCAACGGGCAGCAAACACCATATATTTT
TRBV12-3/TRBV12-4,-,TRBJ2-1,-,CASSLGLGGTSSYNEQFF,TGTGCCAGCAGTTTAGGGTTGGGCGGTACCAGCTCCTACAATGAGCAGTTCTTC
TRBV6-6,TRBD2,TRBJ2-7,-,CASSWGAGGRSYEQYF,TGTGCCAGCAGCTGGGGAGCGGGAGGTCGCTCCTACGAGCAGTACTTC
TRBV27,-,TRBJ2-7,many,CASSALLVRSSEQYF,TGTGCCAGCAGTGCCCTACTAGTCAGGTCTTCCGAGCAGTACTTC
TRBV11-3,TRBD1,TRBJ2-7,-,CASSLRTGVEEQYF,TGTGCCAGCAGCCTTAGGACAGGGGTGGAGGAGCAGTACTTC
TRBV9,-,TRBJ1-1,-,CASSGSSGPNTEAFF,TGTGCCAGCAGCGGATCATCGGGACCCAACACTGAAGCTTTCTTT
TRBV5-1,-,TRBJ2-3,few,CASSLNGPPSTDTQYF,TGCGCCAGCAGCTTGAATGGGCCCCCTAGCACAGATACGCAGTATTTT
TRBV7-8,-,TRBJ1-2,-,CASSPKGGYYGYTF,TGTGCCAGCAGCCCCAAGGGAGGGTACTATGGCTACACCTTC